What follows are 20 T cell receptor beta chains derived from one specimen sequenced in a study of T cells in Graves' hyperthyroidism and ophthalmopathy. TCR beta CDR3 regions were amplified from RNA. The TCR CDR3 first-round RT-PCR relied on the HTBI primer set. Each CDR3 protein is one row after TCRdb ran MiXCR on the multiplex PCR reads. The repertoire holds a few hundred thousand distinct CDR3 sequences, roughly 18% seen once, with less than 45% in the top ten. The sequenced material came from blood. These receptors were obtained from a young man with Graves' ophthalmopathy.

V usage is TRBV20-1 and J usage is TRBJ2-3; D gene unclear. CDR1 DFQATT and CDR2 SNEGSKA come from the germline V gene (reference sequence). CDR3 size: 11 residues. V lost 5 bases to trimming and J lost 11 bases, with 14 bases between them. Here the CDR3 DNA reads TGCAGTGCTTTACCAGTTCGGGTGCAGTATTTT. Amino acids: CSALPVRVQYF.

The chain combines TRBV7-8 with TRBJ1-1; no clear D. Germline-derived CDR1 and CDR2 are SGHVS and FQNEAQ. The V end was cut by 5 bases, the J end by 1 base, with 11 bases between. The CDR3 loop spans 14 amino acids. DNA for the CDR3: TGTGCCAGCAGCCACTCTTCTACGAACACTGAAGCTTTCTTT. It is translated as CASSHSSTNTEAFF. The entire variable domain, with the rest obtained from reference TRBV7-8 and TRBJ1-1, is as follows: GAGVSQSPRYKVAKRGQDVALRCDPISGHVSLFWYQQALGQGPEFLTYFQNEAQLDKSGLPSDRFFAERPEGSVSTLKIQRTQQEDSAVYLCASSHSSTNTEAFFGQGTRLTVV.

This rearrangement joins TRBV6-2 or TRBV6-3 to TRBJ2-1, with TRBD1 matching 8 bases. CDR1 is MNHEY, CDR2 SVGEGT, per germline. Trimming cost V 8 bases and J 5 bases; bases outside gene matches: 8. CDR3 length equals 14 residues. For the CDR3, the DNA is TGTGCCAGCCTCGGCGAGACAGGGGACAATGAGCAGTTCTTC. This sequence encodes CASLGETGDNEQFF.

This clonotype was counted many times. This chain connects TRBV6-1 to TRBJ2-1, with TRBD1 matching over 11 bases. V was clipped by 6 bases and J by 3 bases; unmatched bases: 4. This CDR3 has 15 amino acids. The germline V gene encodes CDR1 MNHNS and CDR2 SASEGT. The CDR3 here is CASSPGQGDYNEQFF. For the CDR3, the DNA is TGTGCCAGCAGCCCGGGACAGGGGGACTACAATGAGCAGTTCTTC.

V and J are TRBV9 and TRBJ1-3; weak D call: TRBD1 (5 bases). The CDR3 contains 17 residues. The V gene's germline CDR1 is SGDLS and CDR2 YYNGEE. Trimming took 2 bases from V and 7 from J, leaving 22 bases between them. The DNA of the CDR3 is TGTGCCAGCAGCGTGCGTTCGCAGGGCTTTGTGGATAACACCATATATTTT. As protein: CASSVRSQGFVDNTIYF.

This clonotype was observed once. The V call is TRBV27, the J call TRBJ2-7; TRBD2 agrees at 7 bases. Germline trimming cut 5 bases from V and 0 bases from J; bases unmatched to any gene: 13. The CDR3 has 17 residues. CDR1 MNHEY and CDR2 SMNVEV come from the germline V gene (reference sequence). The CDR3 loop is CASSTLGGGRSSYEQYF. DNA of the CDR3: TGTGCCAGCAGTACCCTTGGGGGGGGGAGAAGCTCCTACGAGCAGTACTTC.

The table lists this clonotype with many counts. This chain links TRBV9 with TRBJ1-2; 9 bases fit TRBD1. Germline values: CDR1 SGDLS, CDR2 YYNGEE. The CDR3 spans 14 residues. Trimming at V came to 3 bases and at J to 5 bases, leaving 5 bases not matched to a gene. The CDR3 is CASSETGGSYGYTF. Here the CDR3 DNA reads TGTGCCAGCAGCGAAACAGGGGGCTCTTATGGCTACACCTTC. Filled out from reference TRBV9 and TRBJ1-2, the complete variable domain reads DSGVTQTPKHLITATGQRVTLRCSPRSGDLSVYWYQQSLDQGLQFLIQYYNGEERAKGNILERFSAQQFPDLHSELNLSSLELGDSALYFCASSETGGSYGYTFGSGTRLTVV.

This clonotype showed up many times. The V gene is TRBV28, the J gene TRBJ1-2; 10 positions match TRBD1. Trimming took 2 bases from V and 4 from J; bases not matched to a gene: 4. Germline CDR1 reads MDHEN; CDR2 reads SYDVKM. The CDR3 is 15 amino acids. DNA for the CDR3: TGTGCCAGCAGTTTAGGGACAGGGGTTTCCTATGGCTACACCTTC. Its translation is CASSLGTGVSYGYTF.

In this sample, this clonotype turned up a few times. The chain has TRBV6-5 and TRBJ2-2; the match to TRBD2 covers 7 bases. Trimming at V came to 0 bases and at J to 6 bases, leaving 4 bases not matched to a gene. The CDR3 extends over 15 amino acids. Per germline, CDR1 MNHEY and CDR2 SVGAGI. CDR3 DNA sequence: TGTGCCAGCAGTTACTCGATGGGGAGGGCCGGGGAGCTGTTTTTT. It is translated as CASSYSMGRAGELFF.

V and J are TRBV7-2 and TRBJ1-3, with 10 nucleotides matching TRBD1. Trimming cost V 6 bases and J 7 bases; bases outside gene matches: 12. The CDR3 length is 16 residues. The germline V gene encodes CDR1 SGHTA and CDR2 FQGNSA. CDR3 sequence reads: CASRGDRGASDNTIYF. CDR3 in DNA: TGTGCCAGCAGGGGGGACAGGGGCGCTTCGGACAACACCATATATTTT.

This clonotype was recorded many times. The chain recombines TRBV12-3 or TRBV12-4 with TRBJ2-5, with 7 bases lining up with TRBD1. The ends lost 5 bases at V and 1 base at J; junction bases unmatched: 4. There are 14 residues in the CDR3. The chain's CDR3 is CASSPDRIQETQYF. CDR3 coding DNA: TGTGCCAGCAGTCCGGACAGGATCCAAGAGACCCAGTACTTC.

Many counts were recorded for this clonotype. This rearrangement joins TRBV11-2 to TRBJ2-1; unclear D gene. The CDR3 covers 12 residues. Germline V lookup: CDR1 SGHAT, CDR2 FQNNGV. Deletions cut 5 bases from V and 8 bases from J, with 10 bases between. The CDR3 DNA reads TGTGCCAGCAGCGATAGAAGGGATGAGCAGTTCTTC. It codes for CASSDRRDEQFF.

Worth noting for this clonotype: The CDR3 carries no conserved terminal phenylalanine or tryptophan, so it likely arises from a read error. V gene TRBV6-1 combines with J gene TRBJ1-1, with 12 positions matching TRBD1. Germline V gene lookup returns CDR1 MNHNS and CDR2 SASEGT. The CDR3 consists of 15 residues. The CDR3 DNA reads as TGTGCCCGCAGCCGCGGGACAGGGGGCAGCACTGAAGCTTTCTCT. Residues: CARSRGTGGSTEAFS.

This clonotype was seen more than once but under ten times. The rearrangement uses TRBV15 and TRBJ2-5; TRBD2 aligns across 8 bases. The V and J ends lost 0 bases and 5 bases, in that order; junction bases with no gene match: 8. The CDR3 is 16 amino acids. Germline CDR1 reads LNHNV; CDR2 reads YYDKDF (reference sequence). Written as DNA, the CDR3 is TGTGCCACCAGCAGAGACACGGCGGGGGGAGGGGAGACCCAGTACTTC. It translates to CATSRDTAGGGETQYF.

This clonotype occurred many times. V is TRBV12-3 or TRBV12-4 and J is TRBJ1-4; TRBD1 matches 8 bases. Losses at the gene ends were 5 bases for V and 4 bases for J; bases not matched to a gene: 6. CDR3 length: 15 residues. Here the CDR3 DNA reads TGTGCCAGCAGTCTGGGGACAGGCCTTAATGAAAAACTGTTTTTT. Its translation is CASSLGTGLNEKLFF.

This clonotype showed up many times. The chain links TRBV2 to TRBJ2-5; D possibly corresponds to TRBD1 (6 bases). V was cut by 7 bases and J by 5 bases, with 20 bases left in between. In germline, CDR1 is SNHLY, CDR2 FYNNEI. The CDR3 covers 15 residues. The CDR3 DNA reads TGTGCCAGCACTACTGGGTGGGGGCCCAGGGAGACCCAGTACTTC. Translated: CASTTGWGPRETQYF. Drawing the rest from reference TRBV2 and TRBJ2-5, the complete variable domain is EPEVTQTPSHQVTQMGQEVILRCVPISNHLYFYWYRQILGQKVEFLVSFYNNEISEKSEIFDDQFSVERPDGSNFTLKIRSTKLEDSAMYFCASTTGWGPRETQYFGPGTRLLVL.

This clonotype was observed at least ten times. The chain recombines TRBV9 with TRBJ2-3; 8 nucleotides agree with TRBD2. With 3 bases clipped from V and 1 base from J, the junction kept 7 bases outside the gene matches. The CDR3 has 16 amino acids. Germline V CDR1 and CDR2: SGDLS, YYNGEE. Here the CDR3 reads CASSALAGGGTDTQYF. The CDR3, as DNA: TGTGCCAGCAGCGCCCTGGCGGGGGGTGGCACAGATACGCAGTATTTT.

The V gene is TRBV3-1, the J gene TRBJ2-5; D is unclear. Germline CDR1 reads LGHDT; CDR2 reads YNNKEL (reference sequence). V was trimmed by 5 bases and J by 4 bases, leaving 14 bases between them. This CDR3 has 14 amino acids. CDR3 region: CASSGRPGAETQYF. The DNA of the CDR3 is TGTGCCAGCAGCGGTCGACCCGGCGCAGAGACCCAGTACTTC.

Concerning this clonotype itself: The CDR3 carries no conserved terminal phenylalanine or tryptophan, so it likely arises from a read error. This sequence joins TRBV7-9 and TRBJ2-3, with TRBD2 matching 7 bases. V dropped 2 bases and J dropped 1; count of bases not matched to a gene: 3. The CDR3 extends over 15 amino acids. The V gene's germline CDR1 is SEHNR and CDR2 FQNEAQ (reference sequence). In DNA form, the CDR3 reads TGTGCCAGCAGCTTATACCTAGCGGGCACAGATACGCAGTATCTT. Translation gives CASSLYLAGTDTQYL.

CDR3 coding DNA: TGCGCCAGCAGCCCGGGTGAGGGGCCCCAGCATTTT. As protein: CASSPGEGPQHF. The chain combines TRBV5-1 with TRBJ1-5; D not certain. Germline V gene sequence: CDR1 SGHRS, CDR2 YFSETQ. CDR3 length: 12 amino acids. V dropped 4 bases and J dropped 9 bases, with 11 bases sitting between them.